The 6 T cell receptor beta chains listed next were all sequenced from one sample in a study of shared clonotypes between healthy human individuals. Assay used: immunoSEQ multiplex PCR; TCRdb lists only in-frame clones, some missing. The profile shows about 2.3 million clones, more than 80% of them singletons. Sequenced input: naive CD4+ T cells from PBMCs. Subset defined: CD45RA+ positively selected. These receptors were obtained from a man aged 18 to 30 in good health. Some clones in this sample may be carry-over from other donors' samples.

The count of this clone is one. The chain is built from TRBV5-4 and TRBJ2-5; 8 bases agree with TRBD2. The J call may be mistaken, given a closer DNA end match to TRBJ2-7. Germline V gene sequence: CDR1 SGHNT, CDR2 YYREEE (reference sequence). CDR3 length: 14 amino acids. The CDR3 nucleotides are TGTGCCAGCAGCCCGGGACTAGTCTCCTACGAGCAGTACTTC. Translated, it gives CASSPGLVSYEQYF.

J is TRBJ2-4 and V is TRBV15, with D maybe TRBD1 (5 bases). This CDR3 has 15 residues. V was clipped by 3 bases and J by 1 base, with 10 bases between them. CDR1 and CDR2 from the germline V gene are LNHNV and YYDKDF (reference sequence). The CDR3 DNA is TGTGCCACCAGCAGTAGGGGTGACGCCAAAAACATTCAGTACTTC. Translated: CATSSRGDAKNIQYF.

CDR3 in amino acids: CASSAYGVPSYNEQFF. The CDR3 DNA sequence: TGTGCCAGCAGCGCCTATGGGGTCCCCTCCTACAATGAGCAGTTCTTC. The chain uses TRBV2 and TRBJ2-1; D is uncertain. Trimming left V 6 bases short and J 0 bases short, with 15 bases between. Germline V gene lookup returns CDR1 SNHLY and CDR2 FYNNEI. There are 16 residues in the CDR3.

This clone was seen once. The J gene is TRBJ2-1, the V gene TRBV6-5; 8 bases are a match to TRBD2. Germline trimming cut 0 bases from V and 13 bases from J; bases unmatched to any gene: 11. The CDR3 has 15 amino acids. The V gene's germline CDR1 is MNHEY and CDR2 SVGAGI. The CDR3 region is CASSYSGTSHGGQFF. CDR3 coding DNA: TGTGCCAGCAGTTACTCGGGGACTAGTCATGGAGGTCAGTTCTTC.

The chain links TRBV28 to TRBJ1-2; TRBD1 matches at 7 bases. Germline values: CDR1 MDHEN, CDR2 SYDVKM. Unmatched junction bases numbered 5, after V lost 6 bases and J lost 4 bases. This CDR3 spans 13 amino acids. For the CDR3, the DNA is TGTGCCAGCAGGAGGACAGGAATCTATGGCTACACCTTC. Protein sequence: CASRRTGIYGYTF.

The chain employs TRBV20-1 and TRBJ2-7; the D gene is possibly TRBD2 (7 bases). The CDR3 is 11 amino acids. Trimming removed 5 bases at V and 6 bases at J, with 11 bases between. Germline V lookup: CDR1 DFQATT, CDR2 SNEGSKA (reference sequence). The CDR3 DNA follows: TGCAGTGCTGGTCGGGGGGCCGAGCAGTACTTC. Translation gives CSAGRGAEQYF.